This paragraph covers one T cell receptor (beta chain) sequence. What it recognizes is unknown. The table came from immunoSEQ multiplex PCR; TCRdb's copy has only in-frame clones and leaves some out. Of hundreds of thousands of clones in the sample, 93% are singletons; the top ten hold roughly 5.7%. The entry originates in a study of brain T cells in children with intractable seizures. Deletions cut 4 bases from V and 7 bases from J, with 12 bases between. From germline, CDR1 is SGHNT and CDR2 YENEEA. The CDR3 runs to 13 residues. General study results and limits: Only CDR3 sequence similarity suggested viral specificity, without known HCMV serostatus. Pre- and post-surgery blood differed in depth, so pre-surgery absences may be undersampling.

Time point reported: blood from clinic visit 5 months post-surgery; TSC patient then seizure free. The chain combines TRBV11-3 with TRBJ2-3; possible D gene TRBD1, 6 bases. This receptor was identified in a boy in the first two years of life with tuberous sclerosis and intractable seizures. Sequences were derived from peripheral blood, sampled about 5 months after surgery. CDR3 residues: CASSSQGWNTQYF. In DNA form, the CDR3 reads TGTGCCAGCAGCTCCCAGGGGTGGAATACGCAGTATTTT. Combining the CDR3 with reference TRBV11-3 and TRBJ2-3 gives the whole variable domain EAGVVQSPRYKIIEKKQPVAFWCNPISGHNTLYWYLQNLGQGPELLIRYENEEAVDDSQLPKDRFSAERLKGVDSTLKIQPAELGDSAVYLCASSSQGWNTQYFGPGTRLTVL.